The 27 T cell receptor beta chains presented below share a single source sample, sequenced in a study of PD-1 blockade in classical Hodgkin lymphoma. Relapse after autologous stem cell transplantation occurred in every patient, and brentuximab vedotin exposure varied. Clones were read by immunoSEQ multiplex PCR, and TCRdb kept only the in-frame ones, dropping some. The repertoire holds around 41,000 clones, with under 75% as singletons. The specimen was peripheral blood mononuclear cells (PBMCs), collected before the second cycle of nivolumab. The receptors originated from a human donor with classical Hodgkin lymphoma.

This clone was counted only a few times. DNA for the CDR3: TGTGCCAGCAGCCCGGGGAAGGTTCGGGTCAATGAGCAGTTCTTC. Translated, it gives CASSPGKVRVNEQFF. This sequence joins TRBV7-9 and TRBJ2-1; D perhaps matches TRBD2 (5 bases). Looked up from germline, CDR1 is SEHNR and CDR2 is FQNEAQ (reference sequence). CDR3 length equals 15 residues. V shed 5 bases and J shed 6 bases, with 17 bases lying between them.

The DNA for the CDR3 is TGTGCCAGCAGCTCTAGCGGGGGGAACAATGAGCAGTTCTTC. This codes for CASSSSGGNNEQFF. The J gene is TRBJ2-1, the V gene TRBV7-6; 11 bases match TRBD2. Germline CDR1 SGHVS, CDR2 FNYEAQ. This CDR3 spans 14 amino acids. V was clipped by 4 bases and J by 5 bases; unmatched bases: 1.

The chain employs TRBV7-2 and TRBJ2-6, with D hard to call. The ends were cut back, 4 bases at V and 4 bases at J, with 8 bases in the middle. CDR1 and CDR2 (germline): SGHTA, FQGNSA. The CDR3 covers 14 residues. The DNA of the CDR3 is TGTGCCAGCAGCTCCCGGTTAGGGGCCAACGTCCTGACTTTC. Its translation: CASSSRLGANVLTF.

V gene TRBV7-2 combines with J gene TRBJ1-3; D is unresolved. The V end was cut by 1 base, the J end by 4 bases, with 14 bases between. CDR3 length: 16 amino acids. Looked up from germline, CDR1 is SGHTA and CDR2 is FQGNSA. CDR3 nucleotide sequence: TGTGCCAGCAGCTTAGGAAAGTCGGCGACAGGAAACACCATATATTTT. Its translation: CASSLGKSATGNTIYF.

A word on this clone: Additional DNA sequences in this sample encode the identical CDR3. The CDR3 nucleotides read TGTGCCAGCAGCAGACAGGGGAACACTGAAGCTTTCTTT. It translates to CASSRQGNTEAFF. The chain links TRBV9 to TRBJ1-1; 7 nucleotides agree with TRBD1. The CDR3 runs to 13 residues. In germline, CDR1 is SGDLS, CDR2 YYNGEE. V was clipped by 4 bases and J by 1 base; unmatched bases: 1.

A few counts support this clone. This chain links TRBV6-6 with TRBJ2-7; D perhaps matches TRBD1 (6 bases). Trimming stripped 10 bases from V and 2 bases from J, with 9 bases between. This CDR3 has 11 residues. In germline, CDR1 is MNHNY, CDR2 SVGAGI (reference sequence). CDR3 coding DNA: TGTGCCATCAGGGGACCCTACGAGCAGTACTTC. Amino acids: CAIRGPYEQYF.

This clone was counted only a few times. The rearrangement links TRBV27 to TRBJ1-2; D is uncertain. The CDR3 is made up of 13 amino acids. Per germline, CDR1 MNHEY and CDR2 SMNVEV (reference sequence). Deletions cut 2 bases from V and 4 bases from J, with 8 bases between. Here the CDR3 reads CASSLNWGYGYTF. In DNA form, the CDR3 reads TGTGCCAGCAGTTTAAACTGGGGCTATGGCTACACCTTC.

This chain links TRBV7-9 with TRBJ1-2; possible D gene TRBD1, 6 bases. CDR3 length: 14 amino acids. Trimming took 5 bases from V and 4 from J, leaving 14 bases between them. In germline, CDR1 is SEHNR, CDR2 FQNEAQ (reference sequence). Here the CDR3 reads CASSQTGKAYGYTF. The CDR3 nucleotides are TGTGCCAGCAGCCAGACAGGCAAAGCCTATGGCTACACCTTC.

This clone showed up just a few times. The chain combines TRBV18 with TRBJ1-5; tentative D call: TRBD1 (5 bases). With 3 bases removed from V and 1 base from J, the gap between germline ends came to 13 bases. Germline V gene data show CDR1 as KGHSH and CDR2 as LQKENI. The CDR3 is 16 amino acids. Here the CDR3 DNA reads TGTGCCAGCTCACCCGTCACAGGAGGAAGCAATCAGCCCCAGCATTTT. Translation gives CASSPVTGGSNQPQHF.

The chain couples TRBV19 to TRBJ2-7; no clear D. This CDR3 contains 14 residues. V gave up 3 bases and J gave up 4 bases, with 13 bases separating them. Germline CDR1 and CDR2: LNHDA and SQIVND (reference sequence). The CDR3 region has the DNA TGTGCCAGTAGTATGCCCGGCCTGTCTTACGAGCAGTACTTC. Amino acid sequence: CASSMPGLSYEQYF.

A note on this clone: One end of the junction varies from germline; a read error may be responsible. The J gene is TRBJ1-6, the V gene TRBV13, with a possible D match to TRBD1 (5 bases). From germline, CDR1 is PRHDT and CDR2 FYEKMQ (reference sequence). The CDR3 loop spans 16 amino acids. The CDR3 sequence is CASSIGSGTYNSPLHF. The CDR3 nucleotides read TGTGCCAGCAGCATAGGTTCCGGGACTTATAATTCACCCCTCCACTTT. Together with reference TRBV13 and TRBJ1-6, the CDR3 gives the full variable domain: AAGVIQSPRHLIKEKRETATLKCYPIPRHDTVYWYQQGPGQDPQFLISFYEKMQSDKGSIPDRFSAQQFSDYHSELNMSSLELGDSALYFCASSIGSGTYNSPLHFGNGTRLTVT.

The rearrangement links TRBV25-1 to TRBJ2-7; D possibly corresponds to TRBD1 (6 bases). CDR3 size: 15 residues. In germline, CDR1 is MGHDK, CDR2 SYGVNS. The V gene lost 3 bases and the J gene lost 0 bases, with 12 bases spanning the gap. DNA for the CDR3: TGTGCCAGCAGTGATTCCACAGGGAGCTCCTACGAGCAGTACTTC. This sequence encodes CASSDSTGSSYEQYF.

The chain combines TRBV27 with TRBJ2-7, with TRBD2 identical over 13 bases. Germline V gene data show CDR1 as MNHEY and CDR2 as SMNVEV (reference sequence). With 4 bases clipped from V and 6 bases from J, the junction kept 6 bases outside the gene matches. This CDR3 spans 15 amino acids. In DNA, the CDR3 is TGTGCCAGCAGTTCAGGACTAGCGGGAGCCCGCGAGCAGTACTTC. Amino acids: CASSSGLAGAREQYF.

The CDR3 protein is CASSSHGGPNTEAFF. The CDR3 coding sequence is TGTGCCAGCAGCTCACATGGGGGGCCGAACACTGAAGCTTTCTTT. This chain joins TRBV5-5 and TRBJ1-1; possibly TRBD1 for D (6 bases). Germline V gives CDR1 SGHKS, CDR2 YYEKEE (reference sequence). The CDR3 has 15 amino acids. Trimming cost V 3 bases and J 1 base, with 13 bases left between them.

The chain uses TRBV4-1 and TRBJ2-7, with D possibly TRBD1 on 5 matching bases. V dropped 1 base and J dropped 2 bases, with 12 bases sitting between them. This CDR3 has 15 residues. CDR1 MGHRA and CDR2 YSYEKL come from the germline V gene. The CDR3, as DNA: TGCGCCAGCAGCCAAGGGGTTGACAGAACCTACGAGCAGTACTTC. This sequence encodes CASSQGVDRTYEQYF.

The chain carries TRBV27 and TRBJ1-2; D perhaps matches TRBD1 (5 bases). CDR3 length equals 17 residues. The germline V gene encodes CDR1 MNHEY and CDR2 SMNVEV (reference sequence). V gave up 3 bases and J gave up 4 bases, with 21 bases separating them. CDR3 nucleotides: TGTGCCAGCAGTTTCGCCTGGAAGCCGACAGTCCCCTATGGCTACACCTTC. This encodes CASSFAWKPTVPYGYTF.

The chain links TRBV9 to TRBJ2-2, with a weak D call TRBD2 (6 bases). V gave up 2 bases and J gave up 0 bases, with 14 bases separating them. Germline V lookup: CDR1 SGDLS, CDR2 YYNGEE. The CDR3 runs to 17 residues. CDR3: CASSVPAGTPNTGELFF. DNA of the CDR3: TGTGCCAGCAGCGTCCCAGCAGGGACTCCGAACACCGGGGAGCTGTTTTTT.

The gene calls are TRBV7-9 and TRBJ1-3; D is unresolved. Trimming left V 0 bases short and J 1 base short, with 4 bases between. The CDR3 runs 14 residues. CDR1 and CDR2 from the germline V gene are SEHNR and FQNEAQ (reference sequence). The CDR3 coding sequence is TGTGCCAGCAGCTTAGCAGGGTCTGGAAACACCATATATTTT. Translating it yields CASSLAGSGNTIYF. The full variable domain, in which reference TRBV7-9 and TRBJ1-3 provide the parts outside the CDR3, is DTGVSQNPRHKITKRGQNVTFRCDPISEHNRLYWYRQTLGQGPEFLTYFQNEAQLEKSRLLSDRFSAERPKGSFSTLEIQRTEQGDSAMYLCASSLAGSGNTIYFGEGSWLTVV.

V usage is TRBV4-2 and J usage is TRBJ1-4; no firm D call. Per the germline V gene, CDR1 is LGHNA and CDR2 is YNFKEQ. V gave up 0 bases and J gave up 7 bases, with 12 bases separating them. The CDR3 contains 15 residues. DNA for the CDR3: TGTGCCAGCAGCCAAGAGCAAGGGTTGAGTGAAAAACTGTTTTTT. It encodes CASSQEQGLSEKLFF.

This clone came up once. The junction departs from germline at one end; a sequencing error may be responsible. The J gene is TRBJ1-1, the V gene TRBV19; D may be TRBD1 (6 bases). The CDR3 contains 13 residues. Germline V gene lookup returns CDR1 LNHDA and CDR2 SQIVND (reference sequence). The CDR3 loop is CASRGGTNTEVFF. The CDR3 bases are TGTGCCAGTAGAGGGGGGACGAACACTGAAGTTTTCTTT.

The chain has TRBV7-2 and TRBJ1-5, with D hard to call. The CDR3 covers 15 residues. Germline CDR1 and CDR2: SGHTA and FQGNSA. The V end lost 3 bases, the J end lost 0 bases, and 9 bases lay between the germline ends. Here the CDR3 reads CASSFTVLSNQPQHF. Written as DNA, the CDR3 is TGTGCCAGCAGCTTCACAGTCCTTAGCAATCAGCCCCAGCATTTT.

This clone has just one count. Here the CDR3 DNA reads TGTGCCAGCAGCGTCAGGTGGGGCACAGATACGCAGTATTTT. Translated, it gives CASSVRWGTDTQYF. The chain has TRBV6-6 and TRBJ2-3; the D is unclear. This CDR3 region has 14 residues. The ends were cut back, 6 bases at V and 1 base at J, with 11 bases in the middle. CDR1 and CDR2 from the germline V gene are MNHNY and SVGAGI (reference sequence).

A single count supports this clone. The gene calls are TRBV30 and TRBJ1-6; D is possibly TRBD1 (5 bases). Looked up from germline, CDR1 is GTSNPN and CDR2 is SVGIG (reference sequence). With 5 bases removed from V and 0 bases from J, the gap between germline ends came to 11 bases. The CDR3 sequence is 15 residues long. Here the CDR3 DNA reads TGTGCCTGGCGACAGTCTAGCTCCTATAATTCACCCCTCCACTTT. This translates into CAWRQSSSYNSPLHF.

The V call is TRBV7-9, the J call TRBJ2-7; TRBD1 aligns across 8 bases. The CDR3 has 12 residues. V dropped 6 bases and J dropped 6; count of bases not matched to a gene: 4. Germline-derived CDR1 and CDR2 are SEHNR and FQNEAQ (reference sequence). The CDR3 DNA reads TGTGCCAGCAGTCGAGGACAGGGCGAGCAGTACTTC. Its translation is CASSRGQGEQYF.

V is TRBV2 and J is TRBJ2-7; D not resolved. Between the trimmed V and J ends, which lost 8 bases and 0 bases, there was a span of 20 bases. Germline CDR1 SNHLY, CDR2 FYNNEI. This CDR3 spans 16 amino acids. The CDR3 sequence is CASFTPAPDPSYEQYF. In DNA, the CDR3 is TGTGCCAGCTTTACGCCCGCGCCCGATCCCTCCTACGAGCAGTACTTC.

This CDR3 reads CASSIGGGANVLTF. In DNA form, the CDR3 reads TGTGCCAGCAGCATTGGAGGAGGGGCCAACGTCCTGACTTTC. V usage is TRBV28 and J usage is TRBJ2-6, with a weak D call TRBD2 (5 bases). Trimming removed 6 bases from V and 4 bases from J, with 10 bases in between. From germline, CDR1 is MDHEN and CDR2 SYDVKM. This CDR3 is 14 amino acids long.

This rearrangement joins TRBV11-2 to TRBJ2-3, with 7 bases aligning to TRBD1. CDR3 length: 16 residues. With V trimmed by 1 base and J by 4 bases, 8 bases remained unmatched. Germline CDR1 reads SGHAT; CDR2 reads FQNNGV. The CDR3 loop reads CASSLVRTGTSDTQYF. For the CDR3, the DNA is TGTGCCAGCAGCTTAGTGAGGACAGGAACATCAGATACGCAGTATTTT.